This T cell receptor beta chain originates from a study of monozygotic twins with inflammatory bowel disease. CDR1 is SGHDT, CDR2 YYEEEE, per germline. The CDR3 contains 17 residues. Blood was collected, roughly 2.5 ml per donor. Researchers ran eight separate cDNA reactions for each sample. TCRdb derives one entry per CDR3 protein from the 5' RACE reads, leaving out DNA. In total, the table holds approximately 200,000 distinct CDR3 sequences. With respect to this clonotype: The antigen is not known.

Study-wide findings and caveats: On the inverse Simpson index, IBD patients scored lower for TCRbeta diversity than healthy co-twins.

This chain uses TRBV5-6 with TRBJ1-2; TCRdb's assignment of TRBD1 cannot be checked, as there is no DNA. The material sequenced was blood. This receptor was taken from a human donor with ulcerative colitis or Crohn's disease, or a healthy co-twin of an affected twin (not recorded which). CDR3 sequence reads: CASSFFLGVGANYGYTF.